These 20 T cell receptor beta chains share one sample of origin, sequenced in a study of vaccination effects on CD4 cells after COVID-19. These TCRs' antigens remain unknown. Repertoires were generated with immunoSEQ multiplex PCR, while TCRdb's copy carries only in-frame clones and drops some. The repertoire holds some 69,000 clones, with around 69% as singletons. Following a roughly eleven-day culture, CD4+ T cells were purified. Each participant was given two doses of one vaccine (BNT162b2 or mRNA-1273). This specimen was CD4+ T cells from PBMCs cultured without peptide, taken after COVID-19 vaccination. All receptors derive from a human donor who received a COVID-19 vaccine.

The V gene is TRBV5-6, the J gene TRBJ2-1; 9 bases align to TRBD1. Germline trimming cut 4 bases from V and 1 base from J; bases unmatched to any gene: 3. The CDR3 runs to 15 residues. The germline V gene encodes CDR1 SGHDT and CDR2 YYEEEE. In DNA, the CDR3 is TGTGCCAGCAGCGACAGGGGGGGGTCCTACAATGAGCAGTTCTTC. This translates into CASSDRGGSYNEQFF.

The gene calls are TRBV18 and TRBJ2-7; tentative D call: TRBD1 (6 bases). The CDR3 runs to 15 residues. CDR1 KGHSH and CDR2 LQKENI come from the germline V gene. Trimming left V 3 bases short and J 12 bases short, with 24 bases between. The CDR3 loop reads CASSPLGTSYEGWYV. The CDR3 bases are TGTGCCAGCTCACCTCTGGGGACATCGTACGAAGGTTGGTACGTC.

This clone showed up just a few times. The gene calls are TRBV3-1 (or the pseudogene TRBV3-2) and TRBJ1-6; weak D call: TRBD1 (5 bases). Trimming cost V 6 bases and J 7 bases, with 10 bases left between them. Germline V gene data show CDR1 as LGHDT and CDR2 as YNNKEL (reference sequence). This CDR3 comprises 13 residues. CDR3 DNA sequence: TGTGCCAGCAGTAGGACACCGAATTCACCCCTCCACTTT. This gives the protein CASSRTPNSPLHF.

The rearrangement links TRBV5-1 to TRBJ1-3, with 12 bases that match TRBD1. Germline assignment: CDR1 SGHRS and CDR2 YFSETQ. The ends lost 4 bases at V and 3 bases at J; junction bases unmatched: 5. The CDR3 has 16 residues. CDR3 residues: CASSGGQGALGNTIYF. The CDR3, as DNA: TGCGCCAGCAGCGGGGGACAGGGGGCGCTTGGAAACACCATATATTTT.

This rearrangement joins TRBV5-1 to TRBJ2-2; 9 bases agree with TRBD1. The germline V gene encodes CDR1 SGHRS and CDR2 YFSETQ. The CDR3 consists of 17 residues. V lost 5 bases to trimming and J lost 4 bases; unmatched junction nucleotides: 12. The CDR3, as DNA: TGCGCCAGCAGAGGACCGGGACAGGGATCGGTCACCGGGGAGCTGTTTTTT. Protein: CASRGPGQGSVTGELFF.

The V call is TRBV5-1, the J call TRBJ2-2, with no clear D. The V gene lost 2 bases and the J gene lost 1 base, with 9 bases spanning the gap. CDR1 is SGHRS, CDR2 YFSETQ, per germline. The CDR3 length is 15 residues. CDR3 residues: CASSLSGKNTGELFF. The CDR3 DNA is TGCGCCAGCAGCTTAAGTGGGAAGAACACCGGGGAGCTGTTTTTT. The whole variable domain, remainder taken from reference TRBV5-1 and TRBJ2-2, is KAGVTQTPRYLIKTRGQQVTLSCSPISGHRSVSWYQQTPGQGLQFLFEYFSETQRNKGNFPGRFSGRQFSNSRSEMNVSTLELGDSALYLCASSLSGKNTGELFFGEGSRLTVL.

The count of this clone is one. The chain uses TRBV5-1 and TRBJ2-7, with a possible D match to TRBD1 (5 bases). The CDR3 runs to 16 residues. CDR1 and CDR2 from the germline V gene are SGHRS and YFSETQ. Trimming took 4 bases from V and 4 from J, leaving 21 bases between them. CDR3 sequence: CASSPDLKTAPYEQYV. The CDR3 DNA is TGCGCCAGCAGCCCCGACCTCAAGACAGCTCCTTACGAGCAGTACGTC.

The chain uses TRBV19 and TRBJ2-4; TRBD2 is a possible D gene (6 bases). The CDR3 spans 15 residues. CDR1 and CDR2 (germline): LNHDA, SQIVND (reference sequence). Deletions cut 4 bases from V and 0 bases from J, with 10 bases between. The CDR3 is CASSTYGGAKNIQYF. The CDR3 nucleotides read TGTGCCAGTAGTACCTACGGGGGAGCCAAAAACATTCAGTACTTC.

The rearrangement uses TRBV7-2 and TRBJ2-3, with a weak D call TRBD1 (6 bases). This CDR3 contains 15 residues. Germline CDR1 is SGHTA and CDR2 is FQGNSA. V lost 5 bases and J 0 bases, leaving 12 bases between the germline ends. The CDR3 protein is CASSQQGVSTDTQYF. CDR3 nucleotides: TGTGCCAGCAGCCAACAGGGTGTTAGCACAGATACGCAGTATTTT. Full variable domain (remainder filled in from reference TRBV7-2 and TRBJ2-3): GAGVSQSPSNKVTEKGKDVELRCDPISGHTALYWYRQSLGQGLEFLIYFQGNSAPDKSGLPSDRFSAERTGGSVSTLTIQRTQQEDSAVYLCASSQQGVSTDTQYFGPGTRLTVL.

The sample holds a few counts of this clone. CDR3 residues: CAISEGQYYGYTF. The CDR3 nucleotides are TGTGCCATCAGTGAGGGACAGTACTATGGCTACACCTTC. This chain links TRBV10-3 with TRBJ1-2; TRBD1 might be the D (6 bases). V was cut by 2 bases and J by 3 bases, with 7 bases left in between. The CDR3 is made up of 13 amino acids. Germline-derived CDR1 and CDR2 are ENHRY and SYGVKD.

The gene calls are TRBV19 and TRBJ1-3; possible D gene TRBD1, 6 bases. Germline V gives CDR1 LNHDA, CDR2 SQIVND (reference sequence). V lost 5 bases, J lost 0 bases, and 14 bases lay in between. This CDR3 has 16 residues. The CDR3 DNA sequence: TGTGCCAGTAGTGCGGGACACATATCCTCTGGAAACACCATATATTTT. It specifies CASSAGHISSGNTIYF.

The rearrangement joins TRBV5-6 to TRBJ2-7, with 7 bases fitting TRBD1. In germline, CDR1 is SGHDT, CDR2 YYEEEE. This CDR3 comprises 14 residues. Trimming removed 0 bases from V and 4 bases from J; junction bases left unmatched: 4. CDR3 loop: CASSLGPGGYEQYV. The DNA for the CDR3 is TGTGCCAGCAGCTTGGGGCCAGGGGGATACGAGCAGTACGTC.

The CDR3 DNA reads as TGTGCCAGCAGCTTAGCCCGAGCCTTCGGGCAGAGGTATCAAGAGACCCAGTACTTC. Protein product: CASSLARAFGQRYQETQYF. This chain links TRBV7-8 with TRBJ2-5; D gene unclear. This CDR3 has 19 amino acids. V was trimmed by 0 bases and J by 2 bases, leaving 22 bases between them. Looked up from germline, CDR1 is SGHVS and CDR2 is FQNEAQ.

CDR3 DNA: TGTGCCAGCCGCGGAGACAATCAGCCCCAGCATTTT. The encoded protein is CASRGDNQPQHF. The chain uses TRBV18 and TRBJ1-5; D unclear. Trimming cost V 8 bases and J 3 bases, with 8 bases left between them. The CDR3 runs to 12 residues. From germline, CDR1 is KGHSH and CDR2 LQKENI.

The chain joins TRBV11-2 to TRBJ2-1; TRBD2 might be the D (7 bases). The germline V and J ends were trimmed by 5 bases and 4 bases, with 15 bases remaining between them. The CDR3 is 15 residues long. Per the germline V gene, CDR1 is SGHAT and CDR2 is FQNNGV. This CDR3 is CASSPVGGLYNEQFF. CDR3 nucleotide sequence: TGTGCCAGCAGCCCTGTCGGGGGGCTATACAATGAGCAGTTCTTC.

This chain joins TRBV5-1 and TRBJ1-1, with a tentative D call TRBD1 (5 bases). The germline gives CDR1 SGHRS, CDR2 YFSETQ. V shed 1 base and J shed 2 bases, with 9 bases lying between them. This CDR3 is 14 amino acids long. The CDR3 nucleotides are TGCGCCAGCAGCTTGTACGACAGTAACACTGAAGCTTTCTTT. Its translation: CASSLYDSNTEAFF.

This rearrangement joins TRBV5-1 to TRBJ2-3; 7 nucleotides line up with TRBD1. The CDR3 sequence is 14 residues long. The J segment lost 1 base and the V segment lost 3 bases, leaving 2 bases of the junction unmatched. Germline V lookup: CDR1 SGHRS, CDR2 YFSETQ. CDR3 sequence reads: CASSYGQGTDTQYF. The CDR3 region has the DNA TGCGCCAGCAGCTACGGACAGGGCACAGATACGCAGTATTTT.

The chain has TRBV18 and TRBJ2-3; D uncertain. Germline CDR1 reads KGHSH; CDR2 reads LQKENI. V shed 6 bases and J shed 1 base, with 11 bases lying between them. The CDR3 has 14 residues. CDR3 sequence: CASSPALRTDTQYF. The CDR3 DNA sequence: TGTGCCAGCTCGCCCGCTTTACGCACAGATACGCAGTATTTT.

The CDR3: CASSDGQSYEQYV. The DNA for the CDR3 is TGTGCCAGCAGTGACGGTCAGTCCTACGAGCAGTACGTC. This chain joins TRBV2 and TRBJ2-7; no firm D call. The CDR3 spans 13 residues. Germline V CDR1 and CDR2: SNHLY, FYNNEI. The ends were cut back, 3 bases at V and 1 base at J, with 7 bases in the middle.

The rearrangement uses TRBV27 and TRBJ1-5; D remains ambiguous. The CDR3 extends over 15 amino acids. V lost 3 bases and J lost 5, with 14 bases in between. CDR1 and CDR2 from the germline V gene are MNHEY and SMNVEV (reference sequence). DNA for the CDR3: TGTGCCAGCAGTTTCTTGCCCCGGGTGGATCAGCCCCAGCATTTT. It is translated as CASSFLPRVDQPQHF.